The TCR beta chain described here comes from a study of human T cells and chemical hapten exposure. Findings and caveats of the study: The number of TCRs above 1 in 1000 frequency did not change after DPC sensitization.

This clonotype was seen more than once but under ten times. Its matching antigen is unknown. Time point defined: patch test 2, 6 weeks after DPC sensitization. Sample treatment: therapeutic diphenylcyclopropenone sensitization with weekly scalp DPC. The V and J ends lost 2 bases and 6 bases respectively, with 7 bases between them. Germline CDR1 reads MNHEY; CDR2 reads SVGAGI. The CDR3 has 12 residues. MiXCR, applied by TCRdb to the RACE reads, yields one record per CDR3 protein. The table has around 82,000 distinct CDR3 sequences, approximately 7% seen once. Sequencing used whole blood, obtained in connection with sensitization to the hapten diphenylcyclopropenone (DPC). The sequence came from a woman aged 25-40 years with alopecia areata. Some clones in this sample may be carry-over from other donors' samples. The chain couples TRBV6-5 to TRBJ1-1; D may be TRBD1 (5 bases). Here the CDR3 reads CASSYGGAEAFF. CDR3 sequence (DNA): TGTGCCAGCAGTTACGGGGGGGCTGAAGCTTTCTTT.